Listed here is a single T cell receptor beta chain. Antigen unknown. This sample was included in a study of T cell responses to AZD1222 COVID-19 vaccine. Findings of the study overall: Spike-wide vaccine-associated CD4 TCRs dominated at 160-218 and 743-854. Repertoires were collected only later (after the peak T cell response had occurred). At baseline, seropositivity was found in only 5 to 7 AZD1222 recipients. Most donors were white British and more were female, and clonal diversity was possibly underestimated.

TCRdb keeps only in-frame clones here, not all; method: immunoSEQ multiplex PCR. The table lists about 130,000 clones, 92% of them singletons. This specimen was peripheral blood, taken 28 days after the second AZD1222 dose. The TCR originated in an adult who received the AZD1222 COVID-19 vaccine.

As DNA, the CDR3 is TGTGCCAGCTCACCTATTCAGGGGTGGTCTGGGGCCAACGTCCTGACTTTC. It is translated as CASSPIQGWSGANVLTF. The rearrangement uses TRBV18 and TRBJ2-6; D possibly corresponds to TRBD1 (6 bases). Germline-derived CDR1 and CDR2 are KGHSH and LQKENI. The CDR3 runs 17 residues. Trimming took off 3 bases at V and 1 base at J, with 13 bases between the two ends.